This T cell receptor (beta chain) was recorded in a study of blood T cells in healthy people across ages (dated by TCRdb to between 2014 and 2017). Turning to the overall study: Template switching captured roughly one uniquely barcoded TCR beta cDNA molecule per two T cells in model experiments. Age-related changes in TCR beta repertoire diversity were measured in the study by deep sequencing normalized with unique cDNA molecular identifiers. Donors were grouped into four age groups: young (average approximately 15 years), middle-aged (39), aged (around 60) and long-lived (less than 85). To avoid experimental bias, donors of different ages were spread randomly across the sequencing lanes. Using the same blood draw, the study looked at two additional independent replicas of 1 million unique cDNA reads for two donors, one aged 18 to 30 and the other aged 80 or older. Beyond this particular receptor, the publication reports: The long-lived group showed more naive CD4+ T cells, fewer expanded clones and increased TCR diversity than the aged group, suggesting age selection. Conclusive comparison of naive and antigen-experienced compartments was prevented by the profiling of bulk unsorted PBMCs. A strong correlation was found between observed TCR beta diversity and the percentage of naive T cells measured by flow cytometry. Estimates of total diversity based on one million sequenced T cells were considered lower bounds and underestimates. Observed TCR beta diversity per million T cells fell roughly linearly with age, and a significant reduction was already apparent by age around 44. Because the CMV infection status of the donors was unknown, age-related changes in expanded clonotypes may potentially have been confounded.

The V end gives up 4 bases and the J end 1 base, leaving 8 bases in the junction not matched to a gene. From the cysteine through the phenylalanine, the CDR3 covers 16 amino acids. Of the read, only the CDR3 DNA is kept; its 48 bases are in frame from base 1. Taken from the germline V gene, the CDR1 and CDR2 loops are LGHNA and YNFKEQ. Receptor libraries were prepared by 5' RACE. Sequencing took place on an Illumina HiSeq 2500. A second roughly 7 to 12 cycle PCR used a sample-barcoded 5' primer and a J-beta primer mix. Each TCR beta cDNA molecule received a unique molecular identifier from a template-switch 5' adaptor carrying 12 random nucleotides. Each sample yielded at least 3 million CDR3-containing paired-end reads. All of the RNA was converted into first-strand cDNA using the Mint cDNA synthesis kit, with a TRBC-specific oligonucleotide serving as the primer. Following uracil-DNA glycosylase treatment, a first 18-cycle PCR with universal primers M1SS and BC2_uni_R was performed on all cDNA. In the source study's methods: Each sample was normalized by randomly selecting 1 million high-quality reads, each carrying a distinct molecular identifier. Instead of being binned into consensus sequences, reads with shared molecular identifiers were discarded. MiTCR, set to a Q25 quality threshold and the strictest error-elimination algorithm, was used for CDR3 identification, clonotype clustering and error correction. A nonparametric unseen species model using Euler transformation provided a lower-bound estimate of total TCR beta diversity. Using fastp trimming at Q25 and MiXCR clonotype assembly, TCRdb reanalyzed the public sequencing data and kept in-frame beta chains. Rows are combined by CDR3 protein, so each entry shows the most common genes and DNA. The V and J calls, along with clone size, are taken from TCRdb and not from the paper's own processing. In this sample the table shows some 1.7 million distinct CDR3 sequences, roughly 27% of which occur a single time. The top ten clonotypes cover approximately 7.7% of the sample.

Concerning this clonotype: Its cognate antigen has yet to be identified. Base qualities were left out, and no much larger clone turns up one base away.

Systemically healthy Caucasian individuals from Russia, approximately 39 in total and aged roughly 6 to 95 years, were included as donors. Each donor gave approximately 9.3 milliliters of peripheral blood, collected into EDTA-treated Vacutainer tubes. Ficoll-Paque density-gradient centrifugation was used to isolate PBMCs, with at least 6 million obtained per sample. Total RNA, at least 5 micrograms per sample, was extracted from PBMCs with Trizol reagent. For every donor, flow cytometry on a PBMC aliquot measured the percentage of naive CD45RAhigh/CD27high T cells. The sample consisted of blood. The chain is assembled from TRBV4-2 and TRBJ2-3, and TRBD2 matches 7 of the central bases. This sequence originates from a young woman in good health. The CDR3 region: CASSPARAGRTDTQYF. The DNA sequence is as follows: TGTGCCAGCAGCCCGGCCCGAGCGGGGCGCACAGATACGCAGTATTTT.